The clone carrying this TCR beta chain was counted between two and nine times. Its antigen is unidentified. TCRdb's copy holds only in-frame clones and misses some; the assay was immunoSEQ multiplex PCR. The sample lists tens of thousands of clones, more than 70% occurring once. The data were taken from a study of lymphopenia after photon versus proton radiotherapy. The germline V gene has CDR1 MNHNY and CDR2 SVGAGI (reference sequence). This CDR3 is built from 12 residues. V lost 1 base to trimming and J lost 15 bases, with 12 bases between them. Findings and limits, study-wide: After the lymphocyte nadir, photon-treated repertoires showed oligoclonal expansion, especially of CD8+ Temra cells. Relative stability marked proton patients; photon patients lost diversity and naive cells. In patients who died, overall survival fell as post-nadir TCR diversity dropped more.

The chain has TRBV6-6 and TRBJ1-4; D call uncertain. The sample in question was peripheral blood, obtained from a patient treated with proton-based radiotherapy. The TCR was taken from a man aged 55 to 70 with pancreatic cancer. CDR3 sequence reads: CASSYLDRKVFF. The CDR3, as DNA: TGTGCCAGCAGTTACTTGGACCGGAAGGTGTTTTTT.